This TCR beta chain was sequenced in a study of T cells in Graves' hyperthyroidism and ophthalmopathy. The overall study: Staff took peripheral blood when the initial diagnosis was made, before any treatment began.

RNA transcripts were the template for amplifying TCR beta CDR3 regions. The HTBI primer set drove a first-round RT-PCR of the TCR CDR3. TCRdb reanalysed the multiplex PCR reads using MiXCR and keeps one entry per CDR3 protein. The table includes around 440,000 distinct CDR3 sequences, about 15% detected once. Worth noting for this clonotype: Its cognate antigen is unknown.

Broader study findings: Most thyroid clonotypes with frequency above 0.001 were detected in blood.

Trimming removed 4 bases from V and 10 bases from J, with 17 bases in between. The CDR3 loop spans 14 amino acids. Germline-derived CDR1 and CDR2 are LGHDT and YNNKEL (reference sequence). Stability of Graves' hyperthyroidism was defined as absent ophthalmopathy progression within 18 months. The genes are TRBV3-1 and TRBJ2-4; D tentatively fits TRBD1 or TRBD2 (6 bases each). This TCR was sampled from a woman aged 18-29 years with Graves' hyperthyroidism. Sequencing was carried out using blood. The DNA for the CDR3 is TGTGCCAGCAGCCGAGGAGGGACCGACAGGATTCAGTACTTC. It translates to CASSRGGTDRIQYF. The full variable domain, its missing parts supplied by reference TRBV3-1 and TRBJ2-4, is DTAVSQTPKYLVTQMGNDKSIKCEQNLGHDTMYWYKQDSKKFLKIMFSYNNKELIINETVPNRFSPKSPDKAHLNLHINSLELGDSAVYFCASSRGGTDRIQYFGAGTRLSVL.